Below, 10 T cell receptor beta chains from the same sample are listed, as sequenced in a study of control samples from healthy donors and cancer patients. Clones were read by immunoSEQ multiplex PCR, and TCRdb kept only the in-frame ones, dropping some. The table lists more than 60,000 clones, around 90% of them singletons. The sequenced sample was PBMCs. Receptors were obtained from a woman between 50 and 59 years old with colorectal cancer.

The J gene is TRBJ1-1, the V gene TRBV7-3; no definite D call. Germline V lookup: CDR1 SGHTA, CDR2 FQGTGA. The CDR3 sequence is 13 residues long. V lost 3 bases and J 0 bases, leaving 5 bases between the germline ends. The CDR3 bases are TGTGCCAGCAGCTTCGGGATGAACACTGAAGCTTTCTTT. Protein sequence: CASSFGMNTEAFF.

This chain links TRBV7-8 with TRBJ1-2; D not certain. Trimming left V 5 bases short and J 8 bases short, with 15 bases between. The germline gives CDR1 SGHVS, CDR2 FQNEAQ. The CDR3 consists of 13 residues. The CDR3 bases are TGTGCCAGCAGCAACCCGTCCAAGAGCGGCTACACCTTC. Its translation: CASSNPSKSGYTF.

CDR3 in amino acids: CASSPDRANEKLFF. As DNA, the CDR3 is TGTGCCAGCAGCCCGGACAGGGCTAATGAAAAACTGTTTTTT. The gene calls are TRBV7-9 and TRBJ1-4, with TRBD1 identical over 8 bases. CDR3 length: 14 residues. Germline trimming cut 5 bases from V and 3 bases from J; bases unmatched to any gene: 2. From germline, CDR1 is SEHNR and CDR2 FQNEAQ (reference sequence).

The chain joins TRBV5-1 to TRBJ2-5, with D hard to call. Germline assignment: CDR1 SGHRS and CDR2 YFSETQ. V was cut by 8 bases and J by 5 bases, with 10 bases left in between. The CDR3 consists of 11 residues. The DNA for the CDR3 is TGCGCCAGTAGGGATGCTGAGACCCAGTACTTC. It is translated as CASRDAETQYF.

The CDR3 DNA sequence: TGTGCCAGCAGCCAAGGGACCGGGACAGGGCAAGGAAACATTCAGTACTTC. This translates into CASSQGTGTGQGNIQYF. The gene calls are TRBV4-2 and TRBJ2-4, with 9 bases identical to TRBD1. The CDR3 covers 17 residues. Germline lookup yields CDR1 LGHNA and CDR2 YNFKEQ. V shed 1 base, J shed 6 bases, and the junction held 10 bases outside the gene matches.

The chain has TRBV4-1 and TRBJ2-7; maybe TRBD2 (5 bases). The CDR3 sequence is 14 residues long. Looked up from germline, CDR1 is MGHRA and CDR2 is YSYEKL. Trimming shortened V by 1 base and J by 2 bases, and 9 bases separated the two germline ends. DNA of the CDR3: TGCGCCAGCAGCCAAGTCCCCGGGACCTACGAGCAGTACGTC. It yields the protein CASSQVPGTYEQYV.

This chain joins TRBV6-5 and TRBJ1-4; 9 nucleotides align to TRBD1. Trimming took 0 bases from V and 8 from J; bases not matched to a gene: 4. The CDR3 consists of 15 residues. CDR1 is MNHEY and CDR2 is SVGAGI in the germline V gene. CDR3 DNA sequence: TGTGCCAGCAGTTACTCGACAGGGGGTCGGGAAAAACTGTTTTTT. Its translation is CASSYSTGGREKLFF.

The chain combines TRBV20-1 with TRBJ1-1, with a possible D match to TRBD1 (6 bases). Trimming removed 3 bases at V and 0 bases at J, with 17 bases between. The CDR3 has 16 amino acids. From germline, CDR1 is DFQATT and CDR2 SNEGSKA (reference sequence). In DNA, the CDR3 is TGCAGTGCTAGTTTGATGGGCCAGGGGTTGAACACTGAAGCTTTCTTT. This codes for CSASLMGQGLNTEAFF.

The genes are TRBV30 and TRBJ2-1; 9 positions match TRBD2. J gave up 5 bases and V 2 bases, and 13 bases lay outside the gene matches. This CDR3 region has 17 residues. CDR1 is GTSNPN, CDR2 SVGIG, per germline (reference sequence). The CDR3 loop reads CAWSSGKLAGFNNEQFF. The CDR3, as DNA: TGTGCCTGGAGTAGTGGCAAGCTAGCGGGATTTAACAATGAGCAGTTCTTC.

This chain links TRBV7-3 with TRBJ2-1; D is uncertain. Per germline, CDR1 SGHTA and CDR2 FQGTGA. The length of the CDR3 is 13 residues. Trimming cost V 3 bases and J 5 bases, with 8 bases left between them. The CDR3 DNA is TGTGCCAGCAGCTTTGTAGGAGACAATGAGCAGTTCTTC. Its protein product is CASSFVGDNEQFF.